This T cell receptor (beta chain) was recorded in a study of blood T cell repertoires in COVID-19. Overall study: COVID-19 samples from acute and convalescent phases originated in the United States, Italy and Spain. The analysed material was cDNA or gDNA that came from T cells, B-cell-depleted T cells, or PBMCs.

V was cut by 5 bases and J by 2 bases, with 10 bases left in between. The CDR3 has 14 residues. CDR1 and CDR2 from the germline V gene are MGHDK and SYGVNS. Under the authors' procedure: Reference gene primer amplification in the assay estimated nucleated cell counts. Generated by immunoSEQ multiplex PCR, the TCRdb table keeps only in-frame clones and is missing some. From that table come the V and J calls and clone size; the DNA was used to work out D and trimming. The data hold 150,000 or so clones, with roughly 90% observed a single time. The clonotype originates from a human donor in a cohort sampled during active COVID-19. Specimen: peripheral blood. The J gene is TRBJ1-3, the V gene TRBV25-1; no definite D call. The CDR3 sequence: CASSFAPAGNTIYF. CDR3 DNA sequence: TGTGCCAGCAGTTTTGCCCCAGCTGGAAACACCATATATTTT.